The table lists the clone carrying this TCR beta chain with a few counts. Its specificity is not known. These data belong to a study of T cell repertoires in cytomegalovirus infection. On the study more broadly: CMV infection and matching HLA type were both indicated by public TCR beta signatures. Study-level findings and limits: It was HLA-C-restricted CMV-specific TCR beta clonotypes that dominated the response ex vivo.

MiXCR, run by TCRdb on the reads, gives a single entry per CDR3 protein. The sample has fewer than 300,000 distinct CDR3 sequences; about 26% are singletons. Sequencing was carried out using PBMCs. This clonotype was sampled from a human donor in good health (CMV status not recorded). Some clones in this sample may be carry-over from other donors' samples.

The CDR3 DNA sequence: TGTGCCAGCAGCTTAACGGCTAGCGGTTACAATGAGCAGTTCTTC. The encoded protein is CASSLTASGYNEQFF. The V call is TRBV7-8, the J call TRBJ2-1, with 7 positions matching TRBD2. The germline V gene encodes CDR1 SGHVS and CDR2 FQNEAQ. J lost 4 bases, V lost 2 bases, and 5 bases had no gene match. This CDR3 has 15 residues.